Reported below is one T cell receptor beta chain. The target antigen is unknown. PCR primers comprised 60 Vbeta and 13 Jbeta primers. Only in-frame clones appear in the TCRdb table, and some are missing; sequencing was by immunoSEQ multiplex PCR. The table lists about 140,000 clones, approximately 86% of them singletons. The source of the sample is a study of cytomegalovirus exposure and HLA in healthy donors. Overall study results and limits: In a later analysis, at a false discovery rate of 0.05, roughly 18,000 TCR beta sequences were associated with HLA alleles.

Germline V lookup: CDR1 SQVTM, CDR2 ANQGSEA. V lost 7 bases, J lost 2 bases, and 18 bases lay in between. The CDR3 spans 14 residues. Sequencing was performed on PBMCs. The TCR was taken from a woman aged 40-49 years in good health and CMV-seronegative. The chain is built from TRBV29-1 and TRBJ2-7; D might be TRBD1 (6 bases). CDR3 sequence: CSGVGHAVPYEQYF. CDR3 sequence (DNA): TGCAGCGGTGTGGGACACGCCGTTCCCTACGAGCAGTACTTC.